This T cell receptor beta chain was sequenced for a study of blood T cell repertoires in COVID-19 (dated by TCRdb to 2020 to 2022). General notes on the study: Collaborator samples came from the United States, Italy and Spain and covered acute and convalescent phases of COVID-19. The prospective study material was composed of cDNA or gDNA derived from T cells, B-cell-depleted T cells, or PBMCs. Deeply sampled blood TCRbeta repertoires from subjects exposed to, actively infected with, or recovered from COVID-19 were included in the dataset. The repertoires were released in a freely available public database meant as a resource for research on the immune response to SARS-CoV-2. Samples were obtained from the ongoing ImmuneRACE study (first 160 participants) and from over 1,000 subjects provided by 6 global collaborators. Nearly every sample came with metadata listing a de-identified subject ID, COVID-19 status, age in years and sex. Where available, HLA class I and class II types were obtained from metadata supplied by the sample provider rather than from assay-based typing. Overall study outcomes, separate from this receptor: The amount of clinical and demographic metadata varied by source and participant and was provided uncurated.

In the prospective study, participants were about 18 to 100 years old, resided in 20 to 30 geographic areas of the United States, and were enrolled through a virtual design. In the prospective study, participants were assigned to cohorts based on the clinical history participants reported in a screening survey and a study questionnaire. Recovered participants in ImmuneRACE Cohort 3 were defined as having two consecutive negative NP/OP PCR tests, clearance from a healthcare professional, or resolution of symptoms. In the prospective study, whole blood, serum and a nasopharyngeal or oropharyngeal swab were collected from each participant by mobile phlebotomists. Participants in the prospective study had the option to provide additional blood draws and questionnaires over a roughly 2-month period. Before DNA extraction, prospective study blood samples were shipped either frozen or at room temperature.

The immunoSEQ Assay, a bias-controlled multiplex PCR, was used to amplify TCRbeta CDR3 regions from genomic DNA. Under the source paper's analysis protocol: Within the assay, amplification of reference gene primers was used to estimate how many nucleated cells each sample contained. Sequence reads were collapsed and filtered to measure the absolute abundance of every unique TCRbeta CDR3 rearrangement. Productive Simpson clonality was computed per sample as the square root of Simpson's diversity index over productive rearrangements. TCRdb's version of the immuneACCESS table is confined to in-frame rearrangements and falls short of the full clone set. An unresolved V gene accounts for under half of the shortfall where checked; the remainder is of unknown origin. V and J calls and clone size come straight from that table; D and trimming were deduced from the DNA. This sample is represented by approximately 490,000 clones; approximately 90% of them were singletons. The ten largest clones represent around 0.64% of the sample.

This clone showed up just once. The specificity of this receptor is unknown. No base-level quality is on record; no much larger clone is a single base apart. Counted from cysteine to phenylalanine, this CDR3 has 15 amino acids. Solely the CDR3 DNA is kept, with 45 bases framed from the first base. Deletion took 1 base off V and 3 bases off J, with a span of 12 bases between the germline ends. Per the germline V gene, SGHDT is the CDR1 and YYEEEE is the CDR2. The sequencing input was PBMCs or T cells enriched from blood (not recorded which). Here the chain combines TRBV5-6 and TRBJ2-3; the D gene is unclear. This clonotype was obtained from a woman between 18 and 29 years old who had recovered from COVID-19. The DNA sequence reads TGTGCCAGCAGCTTGAGGCGGCAGCCTACAGATACGCAGTATTTT. The resulting protein is CASSLRRQPTDTQYF.